The 18 T cell receptor beta chains reported below all come from one sample, sequenced in a study of blood T cell repertoires in COVID-19. The assay was immunoSEQ multiplex PCR, and TCRdb's table has in-frame clones only and misses some. Among 80,000 to 90,000 clones listed, about 88% were seen once. Sequencing used peripheral blood. The receptors were gathered from a man older than 75 with active or convalescent COVID-19.

V and J are TRBV19 and TRBJ1-1; tentatively, D is TRBD1 (5 bases). Germline lookup yields CDR1 LNHDA and CDR2 SQIVND (reference sequence). V gave up 1 base and J gave up 6 bases, with 21 bases separating them. This CDR3 is 17 amino acids long. The CDR3 is CASSIGPPGTLGAEAFF. CDR3 DNA: TGTGCCAGTAGTATAGGCCCTCCCGGTACCTTAGGGGCTGAAGCTTTCTTT.

This clone was detected once. This chain joins TRBV9 and TRBJ1-4; 7 bases line up with TRBD1. V was clipped by 2 bases and J by 3 bases; unmatched bases: 7. This CDR3 comprises 16 residues. Per the germline V gene, CDR1 is SGDLS and CDR2 is YYNGEE. The CDR3, as DNA: TGTGCCAGCAGCGTGGGACAGAGAGGGGCTAATGAAAAACTGTTTTTT. Translated, it gives CASSVGQRGANEKLFF.

The chain couples TRBV18 to TRBJ1-3, with 9 positions matching TRBD1. Germline assignment: CDR1 KGHSH and CDR2 LQKENI. This CDR3 is 15 amino acids long. Trimming took 3 bases from V and 3 from J; bases not matched to a gene: 3. CDR3 nucleotides: TGTGCCAGCTCACCGGGACAGGGCCGTGGAAACACCATATATTTT. This gives the protein CASSPGQGRGNTIYF.

V usage is TRBV5-4 and J usage is TRBJ1-2, with 9 bases identical to TRBD1. The trim removed 6 bases at V and 8 bases at J, leaving 17 bases unmatched. The CDR3 covers 16 residues. CDR1 and CDR2 from the germline V gene are SGHNT and YYREEE (reference sequence). The CDR3 loop is CASTGSHSGQGRGYTF. In DNA form, the CDR3 reads TGTGCCAGCACCGGTTCCCATTCGGGACAGGGTCGCGGCTACACCTTC. The full variable domain, rest sourced from reference TRBV5-4 and TRBJ1-2, is ETGVTQSPTHLIKTRGQQVTLRCSSQSGHNTVSWYQQALGQGPQFIFQYYREEENGRGNFPPRFSGLQFPNYSSELNVNALELDDSALYLCASTGSHSGQGRGYTFGSGTRLTVV.

The gene calls are TRBV6-5 and TRBJ2-5; D unresolved. This CDR3 spans 13 amino acids. Trimming took off 0 bases at V and 2 bases at J, with 4 bases between the two ends. Germline V gives CDR1 MNHEY, CDR2 SVGAGI. CDR3 sequence reads: CASSYSIQETQYF. CDR3 nucleotides: TGTGCCAGCAGTTACTCTATTCAAGAGACCCAGTACTTC.

The chain has TRBV19 and TRBJ1-3, with 9 nucleotides matching TRBD1. The germline V gene has CDR1 LNHDA and CDR2 SQIVND (reference sequence). The CDR3 is made up of 17 amino acids. Germline trimming cut 6 bases from V and 8 bases from J; bases unmatched to any gene: 17. The CDR3 DNA sequence: TGTGCCAGTAGGCAGGAGAGGGGACAGGGAGGACGAGACACCATATATTTT. Its translation is CASRQERGQGGRDTIYF. The whole variable domain, remainder taken from reference TRBV19 and TRBJ1-3, is DGGITQSPKYLFRKEGQNVTLSCEQNLNHDAMYWYRQDPGQGLRLIYYSQIVNDFQKGDIAEGYSVSREKKESFPLTVTSAQKNPTAFYLCASRQERGQGGRDTIYFGEGSWLTVV.

The chain joins TRBV2 to TRBJ2-6, with no clear D. CDR1 SNHLY and CDR2 FYNNEI come from the germline V gene. The V end was cut by 6 bases, the J end by 0 bases, with 9 bases between. The CDR3 covers 15 residues. The CDR3 region has the DNA TGTGCCAGCAGCCTTCTTAACTCTGGGGCCAACGTCCTGACTTTC. It codes for CASSLLNSGANVLTF.

This chain links TRBV27 with TRBJ2-1; 11 positions match TRBD2. CDR3 size: 15 residues. V shed 3 bases and J 6 bases; nucleotides not matched to a gene: 4. Germline lookup yields CDR1 MNHEY and CDR2 SMNVEV (reference sequence). The CDR3 DNA sequence: TGTGCCAGCAGTTTTCTAGCGGGAGGTGGCAATGAGCAGTTCTTC. Residues: CASSFLAGGGNEQFF.

This chain connects TRBV28 to TRBJ1-4, with D perhaps TRBD1 (5 bases). V was shortened by 7 bases and J by 2 bases, with 14 bases between the two germline ends. Looked up from germline, CDR1 is MDHEN and CDR2 is SYDVKM. This CDR3 contains 15 residues. DNA for the CDR3: TGTGCCAGCAATGGGGGGGATGTCACTAATGAAAAACTGTTTTTT. Encoded protein: CASNGGDVTNEKLFF.

The V and J genes are TRBV7-2 and TRBJ1-2; no clear D. This CDR3 spans 13 amino acids. Germline CDR1 reads SGHTA; CDR2 reads FQGNSA. V was clipped by 7 bases and J by 4 bases, with 13 bases between them. In DNA, the CDR3 is TGTGCCAGCACCCCGGGTGGTTCCTATGGCTACACCTTC. Residues: CASTPGGSYGYTF.

There are a few counts of this clone. The J gene is TRBJ2-1, the V gene TRBV7-9; 7 nucleotides line up with TRBD2. CDR1 and CDR2 from the germline V gene are SEHNR and FQNEAQ (reference sequence). This CDR3 has 14 amino acids. V lost 6 bases, J lost 0 bases, and 2 bases stayed unmatched. The CDR3 spells CASSASGSYNEQFF. The CDR3, as DNA: TGTGCCAGCAGTGCTAGCGGCTCCTACAATGAGCAGTTCTTC.

The chain couples TRBV5-4 to TRBJ2-5; 15 bases agree with TRBD2. J gave up 4 bases and V 4 bases, and 5 bases lay outside the gene matches. The V gene's germline CDR1 is SGHNT and CDR2 YYREEE (reference sequence). The CDR3 is made up of 16 amino acids. DNA of the CDR3: TGTGCCAGCAGCGGACTAGCGGGAGGGCCAGCAGAGACCCAGTACTTC. It codes for CASSGLAGGPAETQYF.

J is TRBJ1-3 and V is TRBV15; a possible D gene is TRBD1 (5 bases). The CDR3 runs to 15 residues. The V end was cut by 5 bases, the J end by 0 bases, with 11 bases between. Germline CDR1 LNHNV, CDR2 YYDKDF (reference sequence). The CDR3 DNA follows: TGTGCCACCAGCGGAAGACAGAGCTCTGGAAACACCATATATTTT. It yields the protein CATSGRQSSGNTIYF.

The chain uses TRBV9 and TRBJ1-1; weak D call: TRBD1 (6 bases). Trimming stripped 3 bases from V and 0 bases from J, with 12 bases between. CDR1 is SGDLS and CDR2 is YYNGEE in the germline V gene. This CDR3 region has 15 residues. This CDR3 is CASSAQGRVNTEAFF. The CDR3 DNA sequence: TGTGCCAGCAGCGCACAGGGTCGGGTGAACACTGAAGCTTTCTTT.

The J gene is TRBJ2-7, the V gene TRBV19, with D maybe TRBD1 (5 bases). Per the germline V gene, CDR1 is LNHDA and CDR2 is SQIVND (reference sequence). This CDR3 spans 13 amino acids. V lost 2 bases and J 4 bases, leaving 9 bases between the germline ends. The CDR3: CASSIRNRYEQYF. CDR3 in DNA: TGTGCCAGTAGTATACGGAACAGGTACGAGCAGTACTTC.

The chain combines TRBV5-1 with TRBJ2-2; 12 bases match TRBD2. Germline CDR1 reads SGHRS; CDR2 reads YFSETQ. V was clipped by 4 bases and J by 5 bases; unmatched bases: 3. CDR3 length: 15 residues. CDR3: CASSPTSGRTGELFF. Written as DNA, the CDR3 is TGCGCCAGCAGCCCCACTAGCGGGAGGACCGGGGAGCTGTTTTTT. Full variable domain (remainder filled in from reference TRBV5-1 and TRBJ2-2): KAGVTQTPRYLIKTRGQQVTLSCSPISGHRSVSWYQQTPGQGLQFLFEYFSETQRNKGNFPGRFSGRQFSNSRSEMNVSTLELGDSALYLCASSPTSGRTGELFFGEGSRLTVL.

The genes are TRBV27 and TRBJ1-6; 7 bases match TRBD1. Looked up from germline, CDR1 is MNHEY and CDR2 is SMNVEV (reference sequence). The ends lost 2 bases at V and 6 bases at J; junction bases unmatched: 4. The CDR3 spans 15 residues. The CDR3 protein is CASSLEGQFNSPLHF. The CDR3 bases are TGTGCCAGCAGTTTAGAGGGACAGTTTAATTCACCCCTCCACTTT.

The rearrangement joins TRBV11-2 to TRBJ2-7; D may be TRBD1 (6 bases). Trimming removed 1 base from V and 4 bases from J, with 8 bases in between. The CDR3 is 13 amino acids. CDR1 is SGHAT, CDR2 FQNNGV, per germline. The CDR3 nucleotides are TGTGCCAGCAGCTTAGGGGACATTTACGAGCAGTACTTC. It is translated as CASSLGDIYEQYF. Supplemented by reference TRBV11-2 and TRBJ2-7, the full variable domain reads EAGVAQSPRYKIIEKRQSVAFWCNPISGHATLYWYQQILGQGPKLLIQFQNNGVVDDSQLPKDRFSAERLKGVDSTLKIQPAKLEDSAVYLCASSLGDIYEQYFGPGTRLTVT.